A single TCR beta chain is shown here with its context. In the authors' methods: Reference gene primer amplification gave estimated nucleated cell counts. Assay: immunoSEQ multiplex PCR; the TCRdb copy retains only in-frame clones and omits some. The D gene and trimming were derived from the DNA, and the V and J assignments and clone size from that table. The sample holds over 100,000 clones; about 78% are singletons and the top ten take roughly 4.7%. This CDR3 is 16 amino acids long. In germline, CDR1 is KGHSH, CDR2 LQKENI. The junction had 9 bases not matched to a gene; V was cut back by 5 bases and J by 0 bases. These data originate in a study of blood T cell repertoires in COVID-19. About the research overall: Researchers got acute and convalescent COVID-19 samples from the United States, Italy and Spain. The cDNA or gDNA used as material had been derived from T cells, B-cell-depleted T cells, or PBMCs.

The sample taken for sequencing was peripheral blood. The clonotype originates from a human donor in a cohort sampled during active or convalescent COVID-19. V usage is TRBV18 and J usage is TRBJ1-2; 7 bases map to TRBD1. CDR3: CASSEDRAYSNYGYTF. CDR3 sequence (DNA): TGTGCCAGCTCAGAAGACAGGGCCTATTCTAACTATGGCTACACCTTC.